Below are 23 T cell receptor beta chains sequenced from a single sample in a study of T cell repertoires in cytomegalovirus infection (dated by TCRdb to between 2019 and 2020). Sequencing instrument: Illumina HiSeq 1500. TCRdb took the public reads, trimmed them with fastp at Q25, ran MiXCR for clone calling and kept in-frame beta chains. Every CDR3 protein is listed once, alongside the most common genes and DNA of its rows. The sample yields roughly 760,000 distinct CDR3 sequences; roughly a third were counted once. The ten largest clonotypes hold roughly 2.9% of the sample. The source material was PBMCs. Receptor source: a human donor in good health (CMV status not recorded). Some clones in this sample may be carry-over from other donors' samples.

The CDR3, as DNA: TGCAGTGAAAGCCCTAGCGGGAACCAAGAGACCCAGTACTTC. Translating gives CSESPSGNQETQYF. The chain carries TRBV20-1 and TRBJ2-5, with 9 bases matching TRBD2. The CDR3 loop spans 14 amino acids. The germline V gene has CDR1 DFQATT and CDR2 SNEGSKA (reference sequence). J gave up 0 bases and V 7 bases, and 6 bases lay outside the gene matches.

V usage is TRBV28 and J usage is TRBJ2-3; 9 bases align to TRBD1. The CDR3 length is 15 residues. CDR1 MDHEN and CDR2 SYDVKM come from the germline V gene. The trim removed 8 bases at V and 2 bases at J, leaving 8 bases unmatched. Here the CDR3 DNA reads TGTGCCAGCGCCCGACAGGGGGTTTCCACAGATACGCAGTATTTT. This sequence encodes CASARQGVSTDTQYF. The variable domain in full, completed from reference TRBV28 and TRBJ2-3, reads DVKVTQSSRYLVKRTGEKVFLECVQDMDHENMFWYRQDPGLGLRLIYFSYDVKMKEKGDIPEGYSVSREKKERFSLILESASTNQTSMYLCASARQGVSTDTQYFGPGTRLTVL.

This rearrangement joins TRBV5-3 to TRBJ2-1; D unclear. TRBV5-3 is labeled an ORF, and its function is uncertain. The CDR3 covers 13 residues. V was pared by 8 bases and J by 8 bases, with 17 bases between. This CDR3 is CASSPFTGDEQFF. In DNA form, the CDR3 reads TGTGCCAGCAGCCCCTTCACTGGGGATGAGCAGTTCTTC.

This rearrangement joins TRBV20-1 to TRBJ1-5; 8 positions match TRBD1. Trimming took 0 bases from V and 1 from J; bases not matched to a gene: 14. The CDR3 loop spans 19 amino acids. In germline, CDR1 is DFQATT, CDR2 SNEGSKA (reference sequence). CDR3 region: CSARDRQGKMPRSNQPQHF. The CDR3, as DNA: TGCAGTGCTAGAGATCGACAGGGGAAAATGCCCAGAAGCAATCAGCCCCAGCATTTT.

A few counts support this clonotype. The V gene is TRBV7-9, the J gene TRBJ1-2, with TRBD1 as a possible D gene (5 bases). The CDR3 is 13 residues long. Germline V lookup: CDR1 SEHNR, CDR2 FQNEAQ (reference sequence). V was trimmed by 3 bases and J by 5 bases, leaving 10 bases between them. The CDR3 sequence: CASSLEGRYGYTF. As DNA, the CDR3 is TGTGCCAGCAGCTTGGAGGGGAGATATGGCTACACCTTC.

The genes are TRBV28 and TRBJ1-2; TRBD1 aligns across 7 bases. This CDR3 contains 14 residues. The ends lost 6 bases at V and 4 bases at J; junction bases unmatched: 8. Germline V gene lookup returns CDR1 MDHEN and CDR2 SYDVKM. Written as DNA, the CDR3 is TGTGCCAGCAGCCCATACAGGGGTACCTATGGCTACACCTTC. Amino acid sequence: CASSPYRGTYGYTF.

This chain connects TRBV19 to TRBJ2-2; possibly TRBD1 for D (5 bases). Deletions cut 2 bases from V and 9 bases from J, with 13 bases between. The CDR3 extends over 14 amino acids. The germline V gene has CDR1 LNHDA and CDR2 SQIVND (reference sequence). This chain's CDR3 is CASSITGFPWELFF. Written as DNA, the CDR3 is TGTGCCAGTAGTATAACAGGTTTCCCCTGGGAGCTGTTTTTT.

The rearrangement joins TRBV2 to TRBJ2-1; D uncertain. This CDR3 contains 12 residues. Trimming shortened V by 4 bases and J by 4 bases, and 5 bases separated the two germline ends. From germline, CDR1 is SNHLY and CDR2 FYNNEI. This chain's CDR3 is CASSGAYNEQFF. DNA of the CDR3: TGTGCCAGCAGTGGGGCGTACAATGAGCAGTTCTTC. Full variable domain (remainder filled in from reference TRBV2 and TRBJ2-1): EPEVTQTPSHQVTQMGQEVILRCVPISNHLYFYWYRQILGQKVEFLVSFYNNEISEKSEIFDDQFSVERPDGSNFTLKIRSTKLEDSAMYFCASSGAYNEQFFGPGTRLTVL.

The rearrangement joins TRBV7-9 to TRBJ2-1; 12 nucleotides match TRBD2. Germline values: CDR1 SEHNR, CDR2 FQNEAQ (reference sequence). V was pared by 5 bases and J by 0 bases, with 5 bases of the junction left unmatched. The length of the CDR3 is 17 residues. Here the CDR3 DNA reads TGTGCCAGCAGCATGAGACTAGCGGGAGTCTCCTACAATGAGCAGTTCTTC. It is translated as CASSMRLAGVSYNEQFF.

Turning to this clonotype: The CDR3 does not close with the conserved phenylalanine or tryptophan, likely indicating a read error. V and J are TRBV28 and TRBJ2-5; D might be TRBD1 (6 bases). V lost 8 bases and J 5 bases, leaving 18 bases between the germline ends. This CDR3 comprises 14 residues. Germline V gene lookup returns CDR1 MDHEN and CDR2 SYDVKM. This CDR3 is CASGLPGVRETQYV. The CDR3 DNA follows: TGTGCCAGCGGTCTACCAGGGGTGAGGGAGACCCAGTACGTC.

The chain has TRBV7-6 and TRBJ2-2; D not certain. Germline V lookup: CDR1 SGHVS, CDR2 FNYEAQ. CDR3 size: 12 residues. Trimming removed 6 bases from V and 3 bases from J, with 5 bases in between. This CDR3 reads CASRYHTGELFF. DNA of the CDR3: TGTGCCAGCAGATACCACACCGGGGAGCTGTTTTTT.

This sequence joins TRBV6-2 or TRBV6-3 and TRBJ2-1; D not resolved. Per germline, CDR1 MNHEY and CDR2 SVGEGT. V shed 0 bases and J shed 0 bases, with 6 bases lying between them. There are 15 residues in the CDR3. This CDR3 reads CASSYSSPSYNEQFF. CDR3 DNA: TGTGCCAGCAGTTACTCTTCCCCCTCCTACAATGAGCAGTTCTTC.

The CDR3 coding sequence is TGTGCCAGCAGCGTAGGACGGGACAGAAGAACCAATGAGCAGTTCTTC. Encoded protein: CASSVGRDRRTNEQFF. The chain has TRBV9 and TRBJ2-1; the match to TRBD1 covers 7 bases. The CDR3 has 16 amino acids. The germline V gene has CDR1 SGDLS and CDR2 YYNGEE. V lost 0 bases to trimming and J lost 6 bases; unmatched junction nucleotides: 9.

V gene TRBV29-1 combines with J gene TRBJ1-2; unclear D gene. The CDR3 has 13 amino acids. V lost 4 bases, J lost 4 bases, and 13 bases lay in between. Germline V gene sequence: CDR1 SQVTM, CDR2 ANQGSEA. CDR3 in amino acids: CSVAVAVSYGYTF. The CDR3 DNA reads TGCAGCGTTGCCGTGGCAGTAAGCTATGGCTACACCTTC.

This chain connects TRBV28 to TRBJ2-5; 9 positions match TRBD1. This CDR3 comprises 15 residues. The trim removed 4 bases at V and 5 bases at J, leaving 8 bases unmatched. Germline V gives CDR1 MDHEN, CDR2 SYDVKM. In nucleotides, the CDR3 is TGTGCCAGCAGTTCTATACAGGGGGCGGCGGAGACCCAGTACTTC. This translates into CASSSIQGAAETQYF.

This clonotype was counted between two and nine times. The V gene is TRBV12-3 or TRBV12-4, the J gene TRBJ1-2; D may be TRBD1 (5 bases). This CDR3 has 16 amino acids. The germline V and J ends were trimmed by 1 base and 3 bases, with 15 bases remaining between them. CDR3 residues: CASSLGLGVGDYGYTF. The CDR3 DNA follows: TGTGCCAGCAGTTTAGGGCTGGGGGTAGGGGACTATGGCTACACCTTC.

This clonotype was counted ten times or more. The J gene is TRBJ1-6, the V gene TRBV7-6, with TRBD1 matching over 7 bases. Germline CDR1 is SGHVS and CDR2 is FNYEAQ. The CDR3 extends over 15 amino acids. Losses at the gene ends were 5 bases for V and 8 bases for J; bases not matched to a gene: 9. DNA for the CDR3: TGTGCCAGCAGCCCAGACGGGACAGACGATTCACCCCTCCACTTT. Protein product: CASSPDGTDDSPLHF.

Many counts were recorded for this clonotype. This chain connects TRBV7-8 to TRBJ2-7, with 13 bases aligning to TRBD2. Germline loops: CDR1 SGHVS, CDR2 FQNEAQ. V lost 3 bases to trimming and J lost 3 bases; unmatched junction nucleotides: 5. The CDR3 is 16 amino acids. In nucleotides, the CDR3 is TGTGCCAGCAGCTTCACTAGCGGGAGGGGGCTCTACGAGCAGTACTTC. Translated: CASSFTSGRGLYEQYF.

J is TRBJ1-5 and V is TRBV2; no clear D. V lost 8 bases and J 6 bases, leaving 14 bases between the germline ends. In germline, CDR1 is SNHLY, CDR2 FYNNEI. The CDR3 length is 13 residues. The CDR3 spells CASGIQLGQPQHF. In nucleotides, the CDR3 is TGTGCCAGCGGGATCCAGTTGGGTCAGCCCCAGCATTTT. Filled out from reference TRBV2 and TRBJ1-5, the complete variable domain reads EPEVTQTPSHQVTQMGQEVILRCVPISNHLYFYWYRQILGQKVEFLVSFYNNEISEKSEIFDDQFSVERPDGSNFTLKIRSTKLEDSAMYFCASGIQLGQPQHFGDGTRLSIL.

This clonotype showed up many times. V is TRBV7-2 and J is TRBJ2-1; perhaps TRBD2 as D (6 bases). Per the germline V gene, CDR1 is SGHTA and CDR2 is FQGNSA. Trimming shortened V by 5 bases and J by 9 bases, and 20 bases separated the two germline ends. The CDR3 sequence is 15 residues long. Written as DNA, the CDR3 is TGTGCCAGCAGCCCGGGAAGACTAGGTCGGGGTGAGCAGTTCTTC. Translation: CASSPGRLGRGEQFF.

This chain uses TRBV7-8 with TRBJ2-1; weak D call: TRBD2 (6 bases). The CDR3 contains 13 residues. V was pared by 7 bases and J by 8 bases, with 15 bases between. CDR1 is SGHVS and CDR2 is FQNEAQ in the germline V gene. The CDR3 bases are TGTGCCAGCACTGGGGCGGGGCACGATGAGCAGTTCTTC. Encoded protein: CASTGAGHDEQFF. The whole variable domain, remainder taken from reference TRBV7-8 and TRBJ2-1, is GAGVSQSPRYKVAKRGQDVALRCDPISGHVSLFWYQQALGQGPEFLTYFQNEAQLDKSGLPSDRFFAERPEGSVSTLKIQRTQQEDSAVYLCASTGAGHDEQFFGPGTRLTVL.

This clonotype was observed a single time. The chain carries TRBV7-2 and TRBJ2-5, with unresolved D. Trimming cost V 2 bases and J 5 bases, with 6 bases left between them. The CDR3 loop spans 12 amino acids. CDR1 and CDR2 from the germline V gene are SGHTA and FQGNSA. The CDR3 nucleotides are TGTGCCAGCAGCTTAAGGGCCGAGACCCAGTACTTC. Translated, it gives CASSLRAETQYF.

The CDR3 here is CSVAPPWGETQYF. The CDR3 bases are TGCAGCGTAGCGCCCCCCTGGGGAGAGACCCAGTACTTC. The chain recombines TRBV29-1 with TRBJ2-5; D call uncertain. Germline lookup yields CDR1 SQVTM and CDR2 ANQGSEA. V was cut by 6 bases and J by 4 bases, with 15 bases left in between. CDR3 size: 13 residues.